The subject of this entry is one T cell receptor (beta chain). TCRdb keeps only in-frame clones here, not all; method: immunoSEQ multiplex PCR. The table includes about 45,000 clones, under 85% detected once. These data are taken from a study of blood T cell repertoires in COVID-19. Trimming cost V 7 bases and J 1 base, with 14 bases left between them. Germline V CDR1 and CDR2: SGHRS, YFSETQ. The CDR3 length is 14 residues. Sequencing input: peripheral blood. The rearrangement joins TRBV5-1 to TRBJ1-1; D may be TRBD1 (6 bases). The clonotype comes from a woman of 80 years or more with acute or convalescent COVID-19. The CDR3 DNA is TGCGCCAGCCGAAGTACAGGGCAGAACACTGAAGCTTTCTTT. This sequence encodes CASRSTGQNTEAFF.